This T cell receptor beta chain was retrieved from a study of CD8+ T cells in alopecia areata. The table lists this clone with a count of one. Following RNA extraction, reverse transcription yielded cDNA that acted as the sequencing template. Clones were read by immunoSEQ multiplex PCR, and TCRdb kept only the in-frame ones, dropping some. The sample holds fewer than 250,000 clones, 50% to 70% seen once. Germline CDR1 and CDR2: SGDLS and YYNGEE. Trimming left V 6 bases short and J 3 bases short, with 18 bases between. The CDR3 runs to 15 residues. Regarding treatment: oral pan-JAK inhibitor, 5-10 mg twice daily.

The source was CD4+ T cells sorted from blood, collected around week 50, from a patient treated with tofacitinib. The gene calls are TRBV9 and TRBJ2-5, with D possibly being TRBD1 (5 bases). The receptor was derived from a human donor with alopecia areata. In DNA, the CDR3 is TGTGCCAGCACCCTAGGGGCTCGAGCAGAAGAGACCCAGTACTTC. Translated, it gives CASTLGARAEETQYF.